This note documents a single TCR beta chain sequence. Its antigen remains unknown. The data derive from a study of cytomegalovirus exposure and HLA in healthy donors. Whole-study results and caveats: It was reported that TCR beta sequences correctly inferred the HLA-A and HLA-B alleles for most subjects.

PCR involved 60 Vbeta and 13 Jbeta primers. Here immunoSEQ multiplex PCR was the method, and the copy in TCRdb shows in-frame clones only, minus some. The sample includes about 190,000 clones, around 75% of them seen just once. This TCR derives from a woman in her forties or fifties in good health and CMV-seronegative. Sequenced sample: PBMCs.

The CDR3 nucleotides are TGTGCTAGTGCCGCGAAAGCAGGTCTCTATGGCTACACCTTC. It translates to CASAAKAGLYGYTF. The chain uses TRBV12-5 and TRBJ1-2; D remains unclear. Trimming removed 7 bases from V and 4 bases from J, with 16 bases in between. Per the germline V gene, CDR1 is LGHNT and CDR2 is FRNRAP. This CDR3 spans 14 amino acids.